These 26 T cell receptor beta chains share one sample of origin, sequenced in a study of early T cells in non-severe SARS-CoV-2 infection (dated by TCRdb to the early 2020s). The library was obtained by 5' RACE. The listed sequencing device is NextSeq 500. TCRdb ran its own pipeline on the public reads, namely fastp trimming at Q25 and MiXCR clone calling, and kept in-frame beta chains. Identical CDR3 proteins give one entry, which carries the most common genes and DNA. The sample yields about 89,000 distinct CDR3 sequences; approximately 15% were counted once. Jointly, the top ten make up around 0.5% of the sample. What was sequenced was whole blood. The receptors shown here come from an adult who was a healthcare worker with PCR-confirmed SARS-CoV-2 infection or an uninfected control (not recorded which).

This clonotype has ten or more counts. The chain couples TRBV6-1 to TRBJ2-6; D may correspond to TRBD1 or TRBD2 (6 bases each). V was pared by 1 base and J by 3 bases, with 10 bases between. The CDR3 is made up of 16 amino acids. Germline V gene sequence: CDR1 MNHNS, CDR2 SASEGT. The CDR3: CASSEGRGGGANVLTF. DNA for the CDR3: TGTGCCAGCAGTGAAGGCAGGGGAGGTGGGGCCAACGTCCTGACTTTC.

This clonotype turned up a few times. CDR3 loop: CASNPRTSSTDTQYF. CDR3 DNA sequence: TGTGCCAGCAACCCTCGTACTTCTAGCACAGATACGCAGTATTTT. V and J are TRBV12-3 or TRBV12-4 and TRBJ2-3; no definite D call. This CDR3 contains 15 residues. With 7 bases removed from V and 0 bases from J, the gap between germline ends came to 14 bases.

This clonotype came up many times. The chain joins TRBV28 to TRBJ2-5; 8 nucleotides agree with TRBD1. CDR1 MDHEN and CDR2 SYDVKM come from the germline V gene. The CDR3 has 14 residues. The V segment lost 3 bases and the J segment 6 bases; nucleotides outside the gene matches: 6. The CDR3 reads CASSFNRGRKTQYF. The DNA for the CDR3 is TGTGCCAGCAGTTTTAACAGGGGGAGAAAGACCCAGTACTTC. The whole variable domain, remainder taken from reference TRBV28 and TRBJ2-5, is DVKVTQSSRYLVKRTGEKVFLECVQDMDHENMFWYRQDPGLGLRLIYFSYDVKMKEKGDIPEGYSVSREKKERFSLILESASTNQTSMYLCASSFNRGRKTQYFGPGTRLLVL.

This clonotype came up a few times. The chain employs TRBV2 and TRBJ2-3; D may correspond to TRBD1 or TRBD2 (5 bases each). This CDR3 has 11 residues. Germline V lookup: CDR1 SNHLY, CDR2 FYNNEI. V was shortened by 8 bases and J by 11 bases, with 14 bases between the two germline ends. The CDR3 spells CASGWGIGQYF. The CDR3 DNA reads as TGTGCCAGCGGCTGGGGGATTGGGCAGTATTTT. Looking up the rest from reference TRBV2 and TRBJ2-3 gives the full variable domain: EPEVTQTPSHQVTQMGQEVILRCVPISNHLYFYWYRQILGQKVEFLVSFYNNEISEKSEIFDDQFSVERPDGSNFTLKIRSTKLEDSAMYFCASGWGIGQYFGPGTRLTVL.

The table lists this clonotype with a few counts. This chain uses TRBV7-9 with TRBJ2-3, with 7 nucleotides matching TRBD1. This CDR3 has 15 residues. The V segment lost 5 bases and the J segment 1 base; nucleotides outside the gene matches: 6. Germline V gene lookup returns CDR1 SEHNR and CDR2 FQNEAQ (reference sequence). CDR3 nucleotide sequence: TGTGCCAGCAGCCATGACAGGGCTCGCACAGATACGCAGTATTTT. Translated, it gives CASSHDRARTDTQYF.

V gene TRBV24-1 combines with J gene TRBJ2-3; D uncertain. Germline V gene sequence: CDR1 KGHDR, CDR2 SFDVKD. The V end was cut by 1 base, the J end by 6 bases, with 10 bases between. The CDR3 runs 14 residues. CDR3 residues: CATSDFGSRDTQYF. CDR3 DNA: TGTGCCACCAGTGATTTTGGAAGCCGCGATACGCAGTATTTT.

This clonotype was seen only a few times. The V gene is TRBV6-4, the J gene TRBJ2-2, with D possibly TRBD2 on 5 matching bases. The CDR3 loop spans 14 amino acids. The germline gives CDR1 MRHNA, CDR2 SNTAGT. V lost 0 bases and J lost 3, with 5 bases in between. The CDR3 DNA follows: TGTGCCAGCAGTGACTCACTAGACACCGGGGAGCTGTTTTTT. Its translation is CASSDSLDTGELFF.

Only a few counts were recorded for this clonotype. The genes are TRBV3-1 and TRBJ2-3; TRBD2 matches at 14 bases. The V gene's germline CDR1 is LGHDT and CDR2 YNNKEL (reference sequence). This CDR3 has 16 amino acids. V shed 3 bases and J 2 bases; nucleotides not matched to a gene: 1. CDR3 sequence (DNA): TGTGCCAGCAGCCAGGGACTAGCGGGGGACACAGATACGCAGTATTTT. Its translation is CASSQGLAGDTDTQYF.

The chain joins TRBV9 to TRBJ2-3, with D possibly matching TRBD2 (6 bases). The CDR3 has 17 residues. Deletions cut 3 bases from V and 1 base from J, with 18 bases between. Germline CDR1 is SGDLS and CDR2 is YYNGEE. The CDR3 nucleotides are TGTGCCAGCAGCGAGGCGAACGGGGGTCTGGGCACAGATACGCAGTATTTT. Encoded protein: CASSEANGGLGTDTQYF.

Only a few counts were recorded for this clonotype. The chain has TRBV7-9 and TRBJ2-5; D remains ambiguous. The germline V gene encodes CDR1 SEHNR and CDR2 FQNEAQ (reference sequence). The length of the CDR3 is 13 residues. Deletions cut 8 bases from V and 2 bases from J, with 12 bases between. CDR3 loop: CASGHGPQETQYF. DNA for the CDR3: TGTGCCAGCGGGCACGGACCGCAAGAGACCCAGTACTTC.

Many counts were recorded for this clonotype. The chain combines TRBV29-1 with TRBJ2-1, with D possibly matching TRBD2 (6 bases). The CDR3 totals 10 residues. Trimming removed 3 bases from V and 12 bases from J, with 9 bases in between. Germline V gives CDR1 SQVTM, CDR2 ANQGSEA. The CDR3 here is CSVDSGGQFF. The CDR3 region has the DNA TGCAGCGTTGACTCCGGGGGGCAGTTCTTC.

The chain uses TRBV20-1 and TRBJ2-2; no definite D call. Germline loops: CDR1 DFQATT, CDR2 SNEGSKA (reference sequence). V gave up 1 base and J gave up 6 bases, with 9 bases separating them. This CDR3 spans 13 amino acids. Here the CDR3 reads CSARVRSAGELFF. CDR3 DNA: TGCAGTGCTAGAGTTAGGAGTGCCGGGGAGCTGTTTTTT.

This clonotype was seen more than once but under ten times. V usage is TRBV20-1 and J usage is TRBJ2-1, with D possibly matching TRBD2 (6 bases). Trimming removed 0 bases from V and 9 bases from J, with 12 bases in between. Germline V gene sequence: CDR1 DFQATT, CDR2 SNEGSKA (reference sequence). The length of the CDR3 is 13 residues. CDR3 coding DNA: TGCAGTGCTAGAGATAACCAGCGGGCTGAGCAGTTCTTC. Residues: CSARDNQRAEQFF.

This clonotype was detected only a few times. The rearrangement uses TRBV29-1 and TRBJ2-7, with D tentatively TRBD2 (6 bases). CDR1 is SQVTM and CDR2 is ANQGSEA in the germline V gene. The CDR3 runs 14 residues. V was cut by 7 bases and J by 3 bases, with 19 bases left in between. The CDR3 nucleotides read TGCAGCGCCCTCGGGGGAGGCCAGGGCTACGAGCAGTACGTC. As protein: CSALGGGQGYEQYV.

The table lists this clonotype with a few counts. The CDR3 DNA is TGCGCCAGCAGTGAGGGGTTTCCCCCCGTGATGAACACTGAAGCTTTCTTT. It is translated as CASSEGFPPVMNTEAFF. V is TRBV10-1 and J is TRBJ1-1; D remains ambiguous. This CDR3 comprises 17 residues. The germline V and J ends were trimmed by 2 bases and 0 bases, with 16 bases remaining between them. The germline CDR1 and CDR2 sequences are WNHNN and SYGVQD (reference sequence).

This clonotype was counted a few times. The V gene is TRBV5-1, the J gene TRBJ2-5, with 9 bases matching TRBD1. This CDR3 has 16 amino acids. V was clipped by 4 bases and J by 5 bases; unmatched bases: 12. Per the germline V gene, CDR1 is SGHRS and CDR2 is YFSETQ. The CDR3 DNA reads TGCGCCAGCAGCCCAGACTCTACAGGGGGCGGCGAGACCCAGTACTTC. Its translation: CASSPDSTGGGETQYF.

This chain connects TRBV6-5 to TRBJ2-5, with D perhaps assigned TRBD1 or TRBD2 (5 bases each). The CDR3 is made up of 16 amino acids. V shed 5 bases and J shed 1 base, with 17 bases lying between them. Germline V CDR1 and CDR2: MNHEY, SVGAGI. The CDR3 loop reads CASSLTSGPLQETQYF. CDR3 in DNA: TGTGCCAGCAGTCTTACGTCGGGACCGCTCCAAGAGACCCAGTACTTC.

At least ten counts were recorded for this clonotype. The genes are TRBV7-8 and TRBJ1-1; 9 nucleotides align to TRBD1. The CDR3 contains 15 residues. Trimming took 5 bases from V and 1 from J; bases not matched to a gene: 5. Germline V CDR1 and CDR2: SGHVS, FQNEAQ. The CDR3 here is CASSIYRGRNTEAFF. In nucleotides, the CDR3 is TGTGCCAGCAGCATTTACAGGGGGCGGAACACTGAAGCTTTCTTT.

In its sample, this clonotype was seen a few times. The gene calls are TRBV4-2 and TRBJ1-2, with unresolved D. V lost 0 bases and J lost 2, with 10 bases in between. Germline-derived CDR1 and CDR2 are LGHNA and YNFKEQ. The CDR3 totals 15 residues. The CDR3 DNA sequence: TGTGCCAGCAGCCAAGACCCCCAGAGAAACTATGGCTACACCTTC. Translation: CASSQDPQRNYGYTF.

The rearrangement uses TRBV12-3 or TRBV12-4 and TRBJ1-2; D is unresolved. Trimming removed 2 bases at V and 0 bases at J, with 10 bases between. The CDR3 is made up of 15 amino acids. This chain's CDR3 is CASSLYLLANYGYTF. The CDR3 coding sequence is TGTGCCAGCAGTTTATATCTCTTAGCTAACTATGGCTACACCTTC.

This sequence joins TRBV3-1 and TRBJ2-1, with D hard to call. In germline, CDR1 is LGHDT, CDR2 YNNKEL (reference sequence). V was cut by 0 bases and J by 6 bases, with 15 bases left in between. The CDR3 is made up of 16 amino acids. In DNA, the CDR3 is TGTGCCAGCAGCCAAGACATTTCCCCCCTCCTCAATGAGCAGTTCTTC. Its protein is CASSQDISPLLNEQFF.

The chain joins TRBV7-9 to TRBJ2-7, with D possibly matching TRBD2 (6 bases). The CDR3 has 12 amino acids. Germline loops: CDR1 SEHNR, CDR2 FQNEAQ (reference sequence). The germline V and J ends were trimmed by 5 bases and 8 bases, with 13 bases remaining between them. The CDR3: CASSHKGGKQYV. In nucleotides, the CDR3 is TGTGCCAGCAGCCATAAGGGAGGCAAGCAGTACGTC.

The chain combines TRBV12-3 or TRBV12-4 with TRBJ2-5; 8 bases fit TRBD2. Trimming at V came to 5 bases and at J to 3 bases, leaving 17 bases not matched to a gene. The CDR3 is made up of 18 amino acids. CDR3 region: CASSLRRRSGGPEETQYF. The CDR3 coding sequence is TGTGCCAGCAGTCTCCGGCGACGGAGCGGGGGACCCGAAGAGACCCAGTACTTC.

The rearrangement joins TRBV5-6 to TRBJ2-7, with a weak D call TRBD1 (6 bases). This CDR3 comprises 16 residues. From germline, CDR1 is SGHDT and CDR2 YYEEEE. The germline V and J ends were trimmed by 1 base and 7 bases, with 21 bases remaining between them. The CDR3 loop is CASSLTGQRFGGEQYV. The CDR3 bases are TGTGCCAGCAGCTTGACAGGGCAAAGATTCGGTGGGGAGCAGTACGTC.

This clonotype was counted ten times or more. The chain has TRBV19 and TRBJ2-7, with D unresolved. Germline CDR1 and CDR2: LNHDA and SQIVND (reference sequence). There are 15 residues in the CDR3. Trimming shortened V by 3 bases and J by 3 bases, and 15 bases separated the two germline ends. The CDR3 region is CASSIPPHHLYEQYV. The DNA of the CDR3 is TGTGCCAGTAGTATTCCCCCCCACCATCTCTACGAGCAGTACGTC.

Many counts were recorded for this clonotype. This chain connects TRBV6-1 to TRBJ2-7; 7 bases align to TRBD2. Germline trimming cut 4 bases from V and 4 bases from J; bases unmatched to any gene: 4. Germline assignment: CDR1 MNHNS and CDR2 SASEGT. CDR3 length equals 13 residues. The CDR3 reads CASSVSGGYEQYV. The CDR3 DNA reads as TGTGCCAGCAGTGTTTCGGGGGGTTACGAGCAGTACGTC.